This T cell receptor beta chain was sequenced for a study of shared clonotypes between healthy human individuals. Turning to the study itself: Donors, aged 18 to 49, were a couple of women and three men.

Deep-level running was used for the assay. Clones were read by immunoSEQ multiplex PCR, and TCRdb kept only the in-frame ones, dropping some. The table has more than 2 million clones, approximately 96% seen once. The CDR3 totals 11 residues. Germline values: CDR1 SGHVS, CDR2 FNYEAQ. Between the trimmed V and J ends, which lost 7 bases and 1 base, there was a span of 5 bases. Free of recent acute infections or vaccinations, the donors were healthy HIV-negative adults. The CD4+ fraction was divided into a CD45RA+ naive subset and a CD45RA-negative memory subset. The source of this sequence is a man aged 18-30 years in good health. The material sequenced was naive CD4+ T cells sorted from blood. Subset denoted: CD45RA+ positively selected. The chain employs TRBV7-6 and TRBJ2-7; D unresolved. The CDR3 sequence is CASMRSYEQYF. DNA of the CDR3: TGTGCCAGCATGAGGTCCTACGAGCAGTACTTC.